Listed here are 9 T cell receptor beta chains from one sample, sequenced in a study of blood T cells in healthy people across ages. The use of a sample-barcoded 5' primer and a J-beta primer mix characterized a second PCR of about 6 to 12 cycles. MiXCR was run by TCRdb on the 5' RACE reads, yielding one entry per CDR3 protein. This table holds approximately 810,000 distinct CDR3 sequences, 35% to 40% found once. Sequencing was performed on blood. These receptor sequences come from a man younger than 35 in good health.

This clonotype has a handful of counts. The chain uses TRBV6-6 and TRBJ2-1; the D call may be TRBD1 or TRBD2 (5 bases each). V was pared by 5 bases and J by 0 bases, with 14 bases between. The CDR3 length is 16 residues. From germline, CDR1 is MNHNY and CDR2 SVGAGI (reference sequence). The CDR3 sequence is CASSLPGQGSYNEQFF. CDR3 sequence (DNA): TGTGCCAGCAGTCTGCCGGGGCAGGGCTCCTACAATGAGCAGTTCTTC.

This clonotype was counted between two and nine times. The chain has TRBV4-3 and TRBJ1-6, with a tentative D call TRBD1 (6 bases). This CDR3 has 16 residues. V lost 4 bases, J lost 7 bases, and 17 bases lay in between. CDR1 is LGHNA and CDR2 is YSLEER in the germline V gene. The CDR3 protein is CASSRKGGTPNSPLHF. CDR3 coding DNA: TGCGCCAGCAGCCGCAAAGGAGGGACACCGAATTCACCCCTCCACTTT.

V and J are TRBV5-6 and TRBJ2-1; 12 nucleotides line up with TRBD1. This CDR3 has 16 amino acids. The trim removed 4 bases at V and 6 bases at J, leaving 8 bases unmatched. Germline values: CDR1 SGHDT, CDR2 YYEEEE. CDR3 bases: TGTGCCAGCAGCAGGGACAGGGGGCATGGGGTCAATGAGCAGTTCTTC. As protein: CASSRDRGHGVNEQFF.

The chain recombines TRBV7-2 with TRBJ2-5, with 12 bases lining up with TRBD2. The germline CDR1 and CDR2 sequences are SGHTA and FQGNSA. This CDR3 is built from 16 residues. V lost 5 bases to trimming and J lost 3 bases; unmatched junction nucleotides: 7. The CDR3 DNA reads TGTGCCAGCAGCCCACAACTAGCGGGGGGTGAAGAGACCCAGTACTTC. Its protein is CASSPQLAGGEETQYF. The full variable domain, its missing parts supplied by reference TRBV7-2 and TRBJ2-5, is GAGVSQSPSNKVTEKGKDVELRCDPISGHTALYWYRQSLGQGLEFLIYFQGNSAPDKSGLPSDRFSAERTGGSVSTLTIQRTQQEDSAVYLCASSPQLAGGEETQYFGPGTRLLVL.

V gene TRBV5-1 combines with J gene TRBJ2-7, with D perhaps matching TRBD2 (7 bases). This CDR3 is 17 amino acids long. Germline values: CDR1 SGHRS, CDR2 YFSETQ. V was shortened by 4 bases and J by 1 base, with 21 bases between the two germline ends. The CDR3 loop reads CASSPRGLKLPSYEQYF. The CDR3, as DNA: TGCGCCAGCAGCCCCAGGGGACTAAAGTTACCATCCTACGAGCAGTACTTC. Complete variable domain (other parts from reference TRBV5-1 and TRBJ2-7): KAGVTQTPRYLIKTRGQQVTLSCSPISGHRSVSWYQQTPGQGLQFLFEYFSETQRNKGNFPGRFSGRQFSNSRSEMNVSTLELGDSALYLCASSPRGLKLPSYEQYFGPGTRLTVT.

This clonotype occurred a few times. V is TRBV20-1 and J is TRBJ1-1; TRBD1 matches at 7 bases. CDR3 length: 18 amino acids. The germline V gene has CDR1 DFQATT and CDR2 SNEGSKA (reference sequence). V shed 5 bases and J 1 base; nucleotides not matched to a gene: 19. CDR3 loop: CSALPLYVTGNRNTEAFF. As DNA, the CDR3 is TGCAGTGCTTTGCCCCTCTACGTGACAGGGAATAGGAACACTGAAGCTTTCTTT.

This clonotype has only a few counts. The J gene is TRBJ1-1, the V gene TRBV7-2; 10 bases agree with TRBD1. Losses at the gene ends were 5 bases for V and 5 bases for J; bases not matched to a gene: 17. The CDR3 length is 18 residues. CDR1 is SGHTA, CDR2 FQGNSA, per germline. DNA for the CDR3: TGTGCCAGCAGCCTAGGGGGACAGGGGTGGTGGGTCGGGACTGAAGCTTTCTTT. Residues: CASSLGGQGWWVGTEAFF.

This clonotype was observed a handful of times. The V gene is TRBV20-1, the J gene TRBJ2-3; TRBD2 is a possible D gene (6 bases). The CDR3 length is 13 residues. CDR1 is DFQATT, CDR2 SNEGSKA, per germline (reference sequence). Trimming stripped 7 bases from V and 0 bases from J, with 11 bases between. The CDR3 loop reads CSVPGTSTDTQYF. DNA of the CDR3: TGCAGTGTCCCCGGGACTAGCACAGATACGCAGTATTTT.

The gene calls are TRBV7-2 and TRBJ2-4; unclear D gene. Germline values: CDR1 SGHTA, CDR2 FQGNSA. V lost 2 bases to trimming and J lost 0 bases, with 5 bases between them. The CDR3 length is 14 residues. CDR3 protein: CASSLTRAKNIQYF. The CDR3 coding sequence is TGTGCCAGCAGCTTAACCAGAGCCAAAAACATTCAGTACTTC.